A selection of T cell receptor beta chains follows, all from one sample in a study of a mutant IDH1 vaccine in newly diagnosed glioma. No antigen is known for these receptors. Libraries were prepared by immunoSEQ multiplex PCR; TCRdb keeps only in-frame clonotypes and omits some of them. Of about 21,000 clones listed, approximately 89% are singletons. Source: PBMCs, taken from a glioma patient whose treatment included an IDH1 peptide vaccine. Every receptor here comes from a woman between 40 and 50 years old with glioma. Both conserved end residues are part of each CDR3. The D gene is left open where the match is weak. Only some rows state a clone size, as once, few, many or a class for expanded clones.

>TRBJ1-2|TRBV6-1|.|TRBD1
TGTGCCAGCAGTACCCCGACAGGGGCCTATGGCTACACCTTC
CASSTPTGAYGYTF
>TRBJ1-5|TRBV13|.|.
TGTGCCAGCAGCTTAGGGTTCAATCAGCCCCAGCATTTT
CASSLGFNQPQHF
>TRBJ1-5|TRBV19|.|TRBD1
TGTGCCAGTAGTATGGGACAGGGATCGGGTTGGGAGCCCCAGCATTTT
CASSMGQGSGWEPQHF
>TRBJ1-5|TRBV7-2|.|TRBD1
TGTGCCAGCAGCTCGGACAGGCCTAATCAGCCCCAGCATTTT
CASSSDRPNQPQHF
>TRBJ1-1|TRBV6-5|once|.
TGTGCCAGCAGTTACTCGAGGGAGGGGATGAACACTGAAGCTTTCTTT
CASSYSREGMNTEAFF
>TRBJ1-5|TRBV6-5|.|.
TGTGCCAGCAGTCCTCAGGCCAATCAGCCCCAGCATTTT
CASSPQANQPQHF
>TRBJ2-7|TRBV11-2|once|TRBD1
TGTGCCAGCAGGGACAGGGGGCGCTTATACGAGCAGTACTTC
CASRDRGRLYEQYF
>TRBJ1-1|TRBV6-5|.|.
TGTGCCAGCAGTGGAAGGACAATGGGGGACACTGAAGCTTTCTTT
CASSGRTMGDTEAFF
>TRBJ2-3|TRBV7-9|.|.
TGTGCCAGCAGCCCTACAGATACGCAGTATTTT
CASSPTDTQYF
>TRBJ2-3|TRBV7-6|.|.
TGTGCCACTTCGGGAACGCTCGACGATAGCACAGATACGCAGTATTTT
CATSGTLDDSTDTQYF
>TRBJ1-1|TRBV18|.|.
TGTGCCAGCTCGACGGACGGGGGGACTGAAGCTTTCTTT
CASSTDGGTEAFF
>TRBJ2-5|TRBV6-4|.|TRBD2
TGTGCCAGCAGTGAGGCGGGGGGGCCTCAAGAGACCCAGTACTTC
CASSEAGGPQETQYF
>TRBJ1-2|TRBV2|.|.
TGTGCCAGCAGTGCCCTCATCCTAAAAATGACATACTCTAACTATGGCTACACCTTC
CASSALILKMTYSNYGYTF
>TRBJ1-4|TRBV5-1|.|.
TGCGCCAGCAGCTTACCCAGTACATTGAGAAAGCCGGGTGAGAGCGAAAAACTGTTTTTT
CASSLPSTLRKPGESEKLFF
>TRBJ2-5|TRBV7-2|.|.
TGTGCCAGCAGCTTATCGGGGGGCCCTGAGACCCAGTACTTC
CASSLSGGPETQYF
>TRBJ2-7|TRBV4-2|.|TRBD1
TGTGCCAGCAGCCAAGAAACAGGGGGGTCCTACGAGCAGTACTTC
CASSQETGGSYEQYF
>TRBJ2-7|TRBV30|.|.
TGTGCCTACACCCGAGGAGTCTACGAGCAGTACTTC
CAYTRGVYEQYF
>TRBJ1-5|TRBV15|.|TRBD1
TGTGCCACCAGCACACGACAGGGGGCGCGCAATCAGCCCCAGCATTTT
CATSTRQGARNQPQHF